This TCR beta chain was profiled in a study of blood T cell repertoires in COVID-19. As for the study in general: Sample material is recorded as cDNA or gDNA derived from T cells, B-cell-depleted T cells, or PBMCs.

How the authors handled the data: Amplification with reference gene primers provided the estimates of nucleated cell counts. Measured with immunoSEQ multiplex PCR; TCRdb has only the in-frame clones, and not every one. D and trimming were read from the DNA, whereas the V and J calls and clone size are those reported in that table. Found here are approximately 180,000 clones, approximately 89% of them singletons; the top ten hold 6.2%. Categorization into cohorts depended on clinical history that participants reported. Donors in Cohort 3 counted as recovered after two negative PCRs, clearance, or symptom resolution. Sequencing was carried out using PBMCs or T cells enriched from blood (not recorded which). This receptor was taken from a man in his forties who had recovered from COVID-19.

In DNA form, the CDR3 reads TGTGCCAGTAGTAGATCCGGGACAGATACGCAGTATTTT. This encodes CASSRSGTDTQYF. The chain employs TRBV19 and TRBJ2-3; D is uncertain. CDR3 length: 13 amino acids. The V end was cut by 4 bases, the J end by 3 bases, with 8 bases between. CDR1 LNHDA and CDR2 SQIVND come from the germline V gene (reference sequence).